This T cell receptor (beta chain) was captured in a study of blood T cell repertoires in COVID-19. After removal of 7 bases from V and 7 bases from J, the junction contained 15 bases not matched to a gene. The CDR3 totals 16 residues. Germline V CDR1 and CDR2: SNHLY, FYNNEI. Here immunoSEQ multiplex PCR was the method, and the copy in TCRdb shows in-frame clones only, minus some. This sample has approximately 140,000 clones, with 88% found just once. The sample consisted of peripheral blood. The chain uses TRBV2 and TRBJ2-1, with 8 positions matching TRBD1. The sequence came from a human donor in a cohort sampled during active COVID-19. This chain's CDR3 is CASTTGQAGFLNEQFF. As DNA, the CDR3 is TGTGCCAGCACAACGGGACAGGCTGGATTTTTAAATGAGCAGTTCTTC.